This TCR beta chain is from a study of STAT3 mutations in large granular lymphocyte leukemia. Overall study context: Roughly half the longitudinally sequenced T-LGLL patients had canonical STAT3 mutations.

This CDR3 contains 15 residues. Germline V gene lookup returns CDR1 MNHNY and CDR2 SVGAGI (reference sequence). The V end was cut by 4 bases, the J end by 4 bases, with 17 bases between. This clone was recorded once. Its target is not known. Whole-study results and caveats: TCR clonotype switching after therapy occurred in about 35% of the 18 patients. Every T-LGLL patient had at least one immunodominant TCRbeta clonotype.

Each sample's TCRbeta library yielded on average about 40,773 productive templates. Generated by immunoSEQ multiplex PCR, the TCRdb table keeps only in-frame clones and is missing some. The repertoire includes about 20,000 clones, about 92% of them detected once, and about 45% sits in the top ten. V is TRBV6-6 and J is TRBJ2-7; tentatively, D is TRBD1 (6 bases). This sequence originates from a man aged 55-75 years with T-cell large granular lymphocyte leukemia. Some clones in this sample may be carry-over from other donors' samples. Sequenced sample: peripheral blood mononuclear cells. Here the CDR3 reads CASSSPAGERYEQYF. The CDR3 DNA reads TGTGCCAGCAGTTCCCCGGCAGGGGAGAGATACGAGCAGTACTTC.